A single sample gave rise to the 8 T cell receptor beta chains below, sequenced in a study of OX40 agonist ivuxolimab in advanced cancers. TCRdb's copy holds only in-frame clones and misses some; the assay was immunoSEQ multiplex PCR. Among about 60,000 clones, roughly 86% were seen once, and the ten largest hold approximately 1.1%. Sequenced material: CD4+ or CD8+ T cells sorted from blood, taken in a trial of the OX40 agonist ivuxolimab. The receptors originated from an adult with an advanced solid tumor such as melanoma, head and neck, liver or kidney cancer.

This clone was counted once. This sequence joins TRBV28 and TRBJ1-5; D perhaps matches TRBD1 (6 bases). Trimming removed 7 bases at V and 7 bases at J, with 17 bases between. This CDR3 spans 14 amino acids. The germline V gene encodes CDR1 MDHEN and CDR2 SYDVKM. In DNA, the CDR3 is TGTGCCAGCATCCTGGGGGGGCCCGGCCAGCCCCAGCATTTT. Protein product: CASILGGPGQPQHF.

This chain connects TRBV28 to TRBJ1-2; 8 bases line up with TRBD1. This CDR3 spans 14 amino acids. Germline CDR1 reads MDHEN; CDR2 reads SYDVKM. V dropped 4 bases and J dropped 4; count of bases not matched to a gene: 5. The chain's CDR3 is CASSSPGTGYGYTF. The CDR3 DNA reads TGTGCCAGCAGTTCCCCCGGGACAGGCTATGGCTACACCTTC.

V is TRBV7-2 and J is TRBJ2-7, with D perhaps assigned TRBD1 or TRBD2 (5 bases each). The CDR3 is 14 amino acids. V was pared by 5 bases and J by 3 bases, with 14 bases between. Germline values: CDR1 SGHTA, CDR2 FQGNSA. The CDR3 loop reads CASSPGPSLYEQYF. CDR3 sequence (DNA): TGTGCCAGCAGCCCGGGACCCTCCCTCTACGAGCAGTACTTC.

In DNA form, the CDR3 reads TGTGCCAGCTCACAGTCCGGCCCCAATAGCAATCAGCCCCAGCATTTT. Protein: CASSQSGPNSNQPQHF. The chain combines TRBV18 with TRBJ1-5; no definite D call. Germline-derived CDR1 and CDR2 are KGHSH and LQKENI. The V and J ends lost 4 bases and 0 bases respectively, with 13 bases between them. CDR3 length: 16 residues.

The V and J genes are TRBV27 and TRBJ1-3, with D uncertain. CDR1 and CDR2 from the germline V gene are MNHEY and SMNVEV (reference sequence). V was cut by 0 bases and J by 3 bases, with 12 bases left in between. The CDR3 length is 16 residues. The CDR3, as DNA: TGTGCCAGCAGTTTATCCGGCGCGGGCGTTGGAAACACCATATATTTT. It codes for CASSLSGAGVGNTIYF.

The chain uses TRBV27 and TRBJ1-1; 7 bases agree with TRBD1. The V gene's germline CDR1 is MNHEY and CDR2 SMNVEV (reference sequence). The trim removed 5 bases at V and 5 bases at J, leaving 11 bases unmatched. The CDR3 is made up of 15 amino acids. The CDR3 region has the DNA TGTGCCAGCAGTCCCCGAGAGGGGGCGAGAACTGAAGCTTTCTTT. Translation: CASSPREGARTEAFF.

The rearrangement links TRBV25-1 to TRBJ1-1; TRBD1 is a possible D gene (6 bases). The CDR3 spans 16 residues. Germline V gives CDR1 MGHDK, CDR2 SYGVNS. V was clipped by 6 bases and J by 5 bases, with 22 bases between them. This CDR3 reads CASRESLVQGKTEAFF. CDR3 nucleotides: TGTGCCAGCAGGGAGTCCCTAGTTCAGGGGAAGACTGAAGCTTTCTTT.

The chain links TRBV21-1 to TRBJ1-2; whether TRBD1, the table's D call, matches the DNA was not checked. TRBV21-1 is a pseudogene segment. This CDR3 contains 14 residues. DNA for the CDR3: TGTGCCAGCAGCAAAGATGACAGGGGGCATGGCTACACCTTC. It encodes CASSKDDRGHGYTF.